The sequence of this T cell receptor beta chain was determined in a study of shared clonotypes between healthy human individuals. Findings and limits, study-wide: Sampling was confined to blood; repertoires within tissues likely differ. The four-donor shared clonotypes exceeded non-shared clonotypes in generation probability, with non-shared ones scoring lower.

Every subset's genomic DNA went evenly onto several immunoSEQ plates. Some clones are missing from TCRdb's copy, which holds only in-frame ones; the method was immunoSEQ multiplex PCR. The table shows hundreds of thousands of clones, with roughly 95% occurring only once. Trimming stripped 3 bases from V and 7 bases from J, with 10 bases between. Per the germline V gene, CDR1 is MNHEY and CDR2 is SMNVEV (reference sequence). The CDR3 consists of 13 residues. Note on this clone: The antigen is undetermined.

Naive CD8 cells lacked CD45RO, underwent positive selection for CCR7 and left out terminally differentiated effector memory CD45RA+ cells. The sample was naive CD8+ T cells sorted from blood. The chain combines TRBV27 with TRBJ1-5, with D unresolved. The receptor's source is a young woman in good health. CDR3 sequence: CASSFADHQPQHF. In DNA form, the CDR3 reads TGTGCCAGCAGTTTCGCGGATCACCAGCCCCAGCATTTT.